These 16 T cell receptor beta chains share one sample of origin, sequenced in a study of OX40 agonist ivuxolimab in advanced cancers. TCRdb's table, derived via immunoSEQ multiplex PCR, lists solely in-frame clones and lacks some. The sample carries fewer than 45,000 clones, about four fifths recorded once. The sample consisted of CD4+ or CD8+ T cells sorted from blood, taken in a trial of the OX40 agonist ivuxolimab. These receptors originate from an adult with an advanced solid tumor such as melanoma, head and neck, liver or kidney cancer.

This rearrangement joins TRBV9 to TRBJ1-2; D possibly corresponds to TRBD1 (5 bases). CDR1 and CDR2 (germline): SGDLS, YYNGEE. The CDR3 loop spans 14 amino acids. Trimming pared 0 bases from V and 1 base from J, leaving 7 bases between. The CDR3 region has the DNA TGTGCCAGCAGCGTAGCCCAGGGTAACTATGGCTACACCTTC. It specifies CASSVAQGNYGYTF.

The chain carries TRBV19 and TRBJ1-1; possible D gene TRBD1, 6 bases. Germline loops: CDR1 LNHDA, CDR2 SQIVND (reference sequence). This CDR3 has 14 residues. V shed 4 bases and J shed 0 bases, with 9 bases lying between them. The CDR3, as DNA: TGTGCCAGTAGTAACACAGGGATGAACACTGAAGCTTTCTTT. Its translation: CASSNTGMNTEAFF. Filled out from reference TRBV19 and TRBJ1-1, the complete variable domain reads DGGITQSPKYLFRKEGQNVTLSCEQNLNHDAMYWYRQDPGQGLRLIYYSQIVNDFQKGDIAEGYSVSREKKESFPLTVTSAQKNPTAFYLCASSNTGMNTEAFFGQGTRLTVV.

The rearrangement joins TRBV7-3 to TRBJ2-7, with 10 positions matching TRBD1. From germline, CDR1 is SGHTA and CDR2 FQGTGA. After removal of 5 bases from V and 3 bases from J, the junction contained 1 base not matched to a gene. The length of the CDR3 is 13 residues. The CDR3 is CASSRDRGYEQYF. The CDR3 DNA follows: TGTGCCAGCAGCCGGGACAGGGGCTACGAGCAGTACTTC.

The chain joins TRBV29-1 to TRBJ2-7; tentatively, D is TRBD2 (6 bases). Germline V gene sequence: CDR1 SQVTM, CDR2 ANQGSEA. The V gene lost 4 bases and the J gene lost 7 bases, with 8 bases spanning the gap. The CDR3 covers 10 residues. The CDR3 loop is CSVGGREQYF. CDR3 sequence (DNA): TGCAGCGTTGGAGGGAGGGAGCAGTACTTC.

The chain links TRBV19 to TRBJ2-5, with D perhaps being TRBD1 or TRBD2 (6 bases each). The germline gives CDR1 LNHDA, CDR2 SQIVND (reference sequence). The CDR3 loop spans 18 amino acids. The V and J ends lost 6 bases and 6 bases respectively, with 29 bases between them. The CDR3 DNA reads TGTGCCAGTAGCCCGGGGGCGGTGAGCACAGGGACCAAACAGACCCAGTACTTC. Protein: CASSPGAVSTGTKQTQYF.

The rearrangement joins TRBV30 to TRBJ2-5; D assignment may be TRBD1 or TRBD2 (5 bases each). The CDR3 sequence is 14 residues long. V lost 4 bases and J 4 bases, leaving 16 bases between the germline ends. Germline CDR1 GTSNPN, CDR2 SVGIG (reference sequence). CDR3 loop: CAWTGDPFLETQYF. The CDR3 nucleotides are TGTGCCTGGACCGGGGACCCTTTTCTAGAGACCCAGTACTTC.

This clone occurred once. The gene calls are TRBV6-5 and TRBJ2-2; 8 bases agree with TRBD1. CDR3 length: 16 residues. The J segment lost 7 bases and the V segment lost 0 bases, leaving 7 bases of the junction unmatched. Germline V gene lookup returns CDR1 MNHEY and CDR2 SVGAGI. The CDR3 loop reads CASSYSPRGRGGELFF. In nucleotides, the CDR3 is TGTGCCAGCAGTTACTCCCCCAGGGGGCGGGGCGGGGAGCTGTTTTTT.

The chain uses TRBV5-1 and TRBJ2-5; TRBD1 matches 7 bases. The J call may be in error: the DNA end matches TRBJ2-7 better. This CDR3 comprises 14 residues. Germline CDR1 is SGHRS and CDR2 is YFSETQ. As DNA, the CDR3 is TGCGCCAGCAGCTTATACAGGGGACCCTACGAGCAGTACTTC. Residues: CASSLYRGPYEQYF.

The J gene is TRBJ2-7, the V gene TRBV6-5, with D perhaps TRBD1 or TRBD2 (5 bases each). This CDR3 has 11 amino acids. From germline, CDR1 is MNHEY and CDR2 SVGAGI. The germline V and J ends were trimmed by 10 bases and 3 bases, with 10 bases remaining between them. Here the CDR3 reads CATTGGYEQYF. For the CDR3, the DNA is TGTGCCACCACAGGAGGCTACGAGCAGTACTTC.

V usage is TRBV7-9 and J usage is TRBJ1-1, with TRBD1 as a possible D gene (5 bases). V lost 4 bases and J 1 base, leaving 16 bases between the germline ends. Germline-derived CDR1 and CDR2 are SEHNR and FQNEAQ (reference sequence). The CDR3 extends over 16 amino acids. This chain's CDR3 is CASSSTGPRGNTEAFF. CDR3 DNA sequence: TGTGCCAGCAGCTCAACGGGACCGAGGGGGAACACTGAAGCTTTCTTT. The full variable domain, with the rest looked up from reference TRBV7-9 and TRBJ1-1, is DTGVSQNPRHKITKRGQNVTFRCDPISEHNRLYWYRQTLGQGPEFLTYFQNEAQLEKSRLLSDRFSAERPKGSFSTLEIQRTEQGDSAMYLCASSSTGPRGNTEAFFGQGTRLTVV.

The table lists this clone with a count of one. The genes are TRBV11-3 and TRBJ2-1; the match to TRBD2 covers 13 bases. Looked up from germline, CDR1 is SGHNT and CDR2 is YENEEA. The CDR3 is made up of 16 amino acids. Unmatched junction bases numbered 8, after V lost 5 bases and J lost 7 bases. As DNA, the CDR3 is TGTGCCAGCAGCGGATCGGGACTAGCGGGATGGAATGAGCAGTTCTTC. Protein sequence: CASSGSGLAGWNEQFF.

V gene TRBV11-3 combines with J gene TRBJ2-5; 13 bases fit TRBD2. The germline V gene encodes CDR1 SGHNT and CDR2 YENEEA. The CDR3 is 16 amino acids. The V gene end was trimmed by 1 base and the J gene end by 3 bases; junction bases not matched to a gene: 2. The CDR3: CASSLGTSGREETQYF. CDR3 DNA: TGTGCCAGCAGCTTAGGGACTAGCGGGAGAGAAGAGACCCAGTACTTC.

V and J are TRBV4-1 and TRBJ2-6, with TRBD1 identical over 9 bases. The V gene end was trimmed by 2 bases and the J gene end by 0 bases; junction bases not matched to a gene: 5. The germline CDR1 and CDR2 sequences are MGHRA and YSYEKL. CDR3 length: 18 amino acids. CDR3 in amino acids: CASSQSGTGLSGANVLTF. The CDR3 nucleotides are TGCGCCAGCAGCCAATCCGGGACAGGGCTCTCTGGGGCCAACGTCCTGACTTTC.

The chain is built from TRBV2 and TRBJ2-2, with 11 nucleotides matching TRBD1. This CDR3 has 15 residues. Germline V gives CDR1 SNHLY, CDR2 FYNNEI. The trim removed 6 bases at V and 4 bases at J, leaving 4 bases unmatched. The CDR3 sequence is CASRAGTGGTGELFF. The CDR3 coding sequence is TGTGCCAGCAGGGCCGGGACAGGGGGCACCGGGGAGCTGTTTTTT.

This chain connects TRBV18 to TRBJ1-1, with 9 bases lining up with TRBD1. Trimming took 3 bases from V and 5 from J; bases not matched to a gene: 7. Germline CDR1 KGHSH, CDR2 LQKENI. The CDR3 is 15 residues long. CDR3 coding DNA: TGTGCCAGCTCACCGGGAACAGGGGGCGAGACTGAAGCTTTCTTT. Encoded protein: CASSPGTGGETEAFF. Supplemented by reference TRBV18 and TRBJ1-1, the full variable domain reads NAGVMQNPRHLVRRRGQEARLRCSPMKGHSHVYWYRQLPEEGLKFMVYLQKENIIDESGMPKERFSAEFPKEGPSILRIQQVVRGDSAAYFCASSPGTGGETEAFFGQGTRLTVV.

V and J are TRBV18 and TRBJ2-3; D not certain. From germline, CDR1 is KGHSH and CDR2 LQKENI. Trimming shortened V by 6 bases and J by 4 bases, and 11 bases separated the two germline ends. The CDR3 totals 13 residues. The CDR3 nucleotides read TGTGCCAGCTCCCAATCTGTAGCAGATACGCAGTATTTT. It codes for CASSQSVADTQYF.